This TCR beta chain was captured in a study of cytomegalovirus exposure and HLA in healthy donors. Study in general: HLA-typed donors were the source of about 85 million unique TCRs held in an early data release. Researchers found that about 84% of 350 to 500 genotyped donors fell within the Caucasian-associated ancestry cluster.

Healthy bone marrow donors supplied every sample. This CDR3 is built from 19 residues. Germline assignment: CDR1 SGHAT and CDR2 FQDESV (reference sequence). The V gene end was trimmed by 0 bases and the J gene end by 3 bases; junction bases not matched to a gene: 15. It was with 60 Vbeta and 13 Jbeta primers that the PCR ran. Assay used: immunoSEQ multiplex PCR; TCRdb lists only in-frame clones, some missing. The sample yields around 130,000 clones, over 70% seen once. This clone occurred a few times. Its specificity is not known. Broader study findings: It was confirmed in vitro that three of the CMV-associated chains were specific for CMV antigens.

The chain carries TRBV11-1 and TRBJ1-2, with 8 bases that match TRBD1. Sequencing was done on a sample of PBMCs. The source of this sequence is a woman aged 18-29 years in good health and CMV-seronegative. The CDR3 sequence is CASSLAFKKETGADYGYTF. DNA of the CDR3: TGTGCCAGCAGCTTAGCGTTTAAAAAAGAGACAGGGGCAGACTATGGCTACACCTTC.